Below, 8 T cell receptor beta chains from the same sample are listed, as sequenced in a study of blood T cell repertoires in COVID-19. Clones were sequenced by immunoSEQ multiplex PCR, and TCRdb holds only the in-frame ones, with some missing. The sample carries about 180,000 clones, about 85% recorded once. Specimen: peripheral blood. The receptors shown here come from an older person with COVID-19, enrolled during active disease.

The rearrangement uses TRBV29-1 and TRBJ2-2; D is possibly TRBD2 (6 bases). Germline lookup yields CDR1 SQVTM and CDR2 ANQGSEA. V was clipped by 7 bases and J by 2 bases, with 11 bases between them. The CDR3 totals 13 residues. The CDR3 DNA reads TGCAGCGCCCGGGACTCCAACACCGGGGAGCTGTTTTTT. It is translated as CSARDSNTGELFF.

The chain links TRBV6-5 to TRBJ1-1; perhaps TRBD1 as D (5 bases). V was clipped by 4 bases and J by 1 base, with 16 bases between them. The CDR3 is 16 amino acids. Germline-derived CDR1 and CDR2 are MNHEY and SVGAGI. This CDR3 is CASSFNPGTENTEAFF. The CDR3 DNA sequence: TGTGCCAGCAGTTTTAACCCCGGGACTGAGAACACTGAAGCTTTCTTT.

The chain's CDR3 is CASSTGDRGEKLFF. The DNA for the CDR3 is TGTGCCAGTAGTACGGGGGATCGGGGTGAAAAACTGTTTTTT. The gene calls are TRBV19 and TRBJ1-4, with D perhaps TRBD1 (5 bases). This CDR3 is built from 14 residues. Trimming took 4 bases from V and 7 from J, leaving 13 bases between them. CDR1 and CDR2 (germline): LNHDA, SQIVND (reference sequence).

The CDR3 DNA is TGTGCCAGCAGTGAAGGGACAGTTTACGAGCAGTACTTC. Residues: CASSEGTVYEQYF. The J gene is TRBJ2-7, the V gene TRBV2, with D maybe TRBD1 (6 bases). The CDR3 runs to 13 residues. Per the germline V gene, CDR1 is SNHLY and CDR2 is FYNNEI. With 1 base removed from V and 4 bases from J, the gap between germline ends came to 8 bases.

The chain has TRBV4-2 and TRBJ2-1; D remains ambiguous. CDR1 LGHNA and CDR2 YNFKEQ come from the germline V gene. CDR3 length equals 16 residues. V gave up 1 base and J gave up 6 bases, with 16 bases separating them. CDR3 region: CASSQVGSAQVNEQFF. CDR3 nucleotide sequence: TGTGCCAGCAGCCAAGTAGGATCCGCTCAGGTCAATGAGCAGTTCTTC.

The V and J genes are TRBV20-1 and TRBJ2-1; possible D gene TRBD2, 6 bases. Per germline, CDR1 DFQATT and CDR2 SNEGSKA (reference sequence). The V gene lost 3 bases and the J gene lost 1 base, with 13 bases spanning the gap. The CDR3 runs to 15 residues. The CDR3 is CSASRESGSYNEQFF. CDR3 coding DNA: TGCAGTGCTAGTCGGGAGAGTGGATCCTACAATGAGCAGTTCTTC.

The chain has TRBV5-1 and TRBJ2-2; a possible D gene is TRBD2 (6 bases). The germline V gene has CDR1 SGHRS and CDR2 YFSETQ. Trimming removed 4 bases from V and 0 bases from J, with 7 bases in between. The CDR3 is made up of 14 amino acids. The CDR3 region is CASSAGPNTGELFF. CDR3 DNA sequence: TGCGCCAGCAGCGCGGGACCGAACACCGGGGAGCTGTTTTTT.

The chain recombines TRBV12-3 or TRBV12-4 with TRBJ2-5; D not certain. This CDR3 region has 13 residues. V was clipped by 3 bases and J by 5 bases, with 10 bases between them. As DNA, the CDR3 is TGTGCCAGCAGTTTTAGTCCGCGGGAGACCCAGTACTTC. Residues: CASSFSPRETQYF.